This is a list of T cell receptor beta chains from one sample in a study of T cell responses to AZD1222 COVID-19 vaccine. Profiling relied on immunoSEQ multiplex PCR, and the TCRdb table lists in-frame clones only, not all of them. The sample lists 120,000 to 150,000 clones, about 92% occurring once. The sample here was peripheral blood, taken on day 0 of MenACWY control vaccination. Source of these receptors: an adult in good health. The CDR3 runs from the conserved cysteine through the conserved F or W. D genes are given only for firm matches. For some rows the clone size is stated as once, few or many, or as a class when expanded; others skip it.

D gene,CDR3 length,J gene,V gene,clone size,CDR3 protein,CDR3 DNA
NA,11,TRBJ1-6,TRBV7-9,NA,CASSLSSPLHF,TGTGCCAGCAGCTTGAGTTCACCCCTCCACTTT
NA,15,TRBJ2-6,TRBV2,NA,CASSGRGAGANVLTF,TGTGCCAGCAGTGGAAGGGGTGCTGGGGCCAACGTCCTGACTTTC
TRBD1,15,TRBJ1-6,TRBV25-1,once,CASSGAGGANSPLHF,TGTGCCAGCAGTGGGGCAGGGGGGGCTAATTCACCCCTCCACTTT
NA,21,TRBJ1-6,TRBV28,NA,CASSLFGLQRGRSSYNSPLHF,TGTGCCAGCAGTTTATTTGGGTTACAGCGGGGAAGGAGCTCCTATAATTCACCCCTCCACTTT
NA,14,TRBJ2-1,TRBV3-1/TRBV3-2,NA,CASSQAGFYNEQFF,TGTGCCAGCAGCCAGGCCGGGTTCTACAATGAGCAGTTCTTC
NA,13,TRBJ2-1,TRBV27,NA,CASSLGRSGEQFF,TGTGCCAGCAGTTTGGGTAGGTCCGGTGAGCAGTTCTTC
NA,14,TRBJ1-1,TRBV2,NA,CASLLSPGRTEAFF,TGTGCCAGCCTTCTTAGCCCGGGAAGGACTGAAGCTTTCTTT
NA,13,TRBJ2-3,TRBV4-3,NA,CASSQTSTDTQYF,TGCGCCAGCAGCCAGACTAGCACAGATACGCAGTATTTT
NA,13,TRBJ1-2,TRBV27,NA,CASRRGGSYGYTF,TGTGCCAGCAGGAGAGGAGGAAGCTATGGCTACACCTTC
TRBD2,13,TRBJ2-1,TRBV6-5,NA,CASTLAGIYEQFF,TGTGCCAGCACCCTAGCGGGAATCTATGAGCAGTTCTTC
TRBD1,15,TRBJ2-2,TRBV3-1/TRBV3-2,NA,CASSPDRGPDGELFF,TGTGCCAGCAGCCCGGACAGGGGGCCGGACGGGGAGCTGTTTTTT
NA,13,TRBJ1-2,TRBV6-1,NA,CASRETSMEGYTF,TGTGCCAGCCGTGAAACGTCGATGGAGGGCTACACCTTC
NA,14,TRBJ1-6,TRBV7-2,NA,CASSLDRTDPPLHF,TGTGCCAGCAGCTTAGATAGGACCGACCCACCCCTCCACTTT
NA,13,TRBJ1-6,TRBV19,once,CASRRGHNSPLHF,TGTGCCAGTAGGCGTGGTCATAATTCACCCCTCCACTTT
NA,11,TRBJ2-1,TRBV7-9,NA,CASTRDNEQFF,TGTGCCAGCACCCGGGACAATGAGCAGTTCTTC
NA,15,TRBJ2-1,TRBV27,NA,CASRGGGWSYNEQFF,TGTGCCAGCAGGGGGGGCGGTTGGTCCTACAATGAGCAGTTCTTC
NA,15,TRBJ2-2,TRBV3-1/TRBV3-2,NA,CASSPSLTDTGELFF,TGTGCCAGCAGCCCCTCTCTGACGGACACCGGGGAGCTGTTTTTT
TRBD1,14,TRBJ1-3,TRBV19,NA,CASKIRDRGNTIYF,TGTGCCAGTAAGATACGGGACAGGGGTAACACCATATATTTT
NA,13,TRBJ1-6,TRBV7-9,NA,CASSLTVESPLHF,TGTGCCAGCAGCTTAACGGTAGAATCACCCCTCCACTTT
NA,17,TRBJ2-2,TRBV6-2/TRBV6-3,NA,CASTPRWGTANTGELFF,TGTGCCAGCACCCCCCGCTGGGGCACCGCGAACACCGGGGAGCTGTTTTTT
NA,14,TRBJ2-2,TRBV19,NA,CASSRQDDTGELFF,TGTGCCAGTAGCAGGCAGGATGACACCGGGGAGCTGTTTTTT
TRBD1,18,TRBJ1-3,TRBV12-5,NA,CASGSRQGAVGSGNTIYF,TGTGCTAGTGGTTCCCGGCAGGGGGCGGTTGGGTCTGGAAACACCATATATTTT
NA,13,TRBJ1-5,TRBV19,NA,CATSGVANQPQHF,TGTGCCACCTCGGGGGTGGCCAATCAGCCCCAGCATTTT
NA,15,TRBJ2-1,TRBV19,NA,CASSSPLAVYNEQFF,TGTGCCAGTAGTTCCCCACTAGCAGTGTACAATGAGCAGTTCTTC
NA,13,TRBJ1-2,TRBV7-2,NA,CASSLEGRGGYTF,TGTGCCAGCAGCTTAGAGGGGCGGGGCGGCTACACCTTC
NA,15,TRBJ1-2,TRBV7-2,NA,CASSNDPPTWYGYTF,TGTGCCAGCAGCAACGATCCCCCCACTTGGTATGGCTACACCTTC
NA,17,TRBJ1-6,TRBV6-1,NA,CASSEAPDSSYNSPLHF,TGTGCCAGCAGTGAAGCGCCGGATAGCTCCTATAATTCACCCCTCCACTTT
NA,16,TRBJ2-5,TRBV5-1,NA,CASSSNRIGTLETQYF,TGCGCCAGCAGCTCAAACAGAATCGGGACACTAGAGACCCAGTACTTC
TRBD1,15,TRBJ1-6,TRBV18,NA,CASSPNTGVESPLHF,TGTGCCAGCTCACCAAACACAGGGGTGGAATCACCCCTCCACTTT
NA,14,TRBJ1-1,TRBV5-5,NA,CASSPLGSNTEAFF,TGTGCCAGCAGCCCCTTAGGTAGTAACACTGAAGCTTTCTTT
TRBD2,17,TRBJ2-1,TRBV9,once,CASSPTGGRAAYNEQFF,TGTGCCAGCAGCCCTACGGGGGGAAGGGCGGCCTACAATGAGCAGTTCTTC
NA,13,TRBJ1-5,TRBV6-1,NA,CASSEQRNQPQHF,TGTGCCAGCAGTGAACAGCGCAATCAGCCCCAGCATTTT
NA,14,TRBJ1-1,TRBV9,NA,CASSVDRMNTEAFF,TGTGCCAGCAGCGTAGACAGAATGAACACTGAAGCTTTCTTT
NA,12,TRBJ1-1,TRBV12-3/TRBV12-4,NA,CASRTGDTEAFF,TGTGCCAGCAGGACAGGAGACACTGAAGCTTTCTTT
NA,13,TRBJ1-1,TRBV30,NA,CAWSGQGITEAFF,TGTGCCTGGAGTGGGCAGGGTATAACTGAAGCTTTCTTT
NA,14,TRBJ1-1,TRBV6-5,NA,CASSWARGGTEAFF,TGTGCCAGCAGTTGGGCCCGCGGGGGTACTGAAGCTTTCTTT
NA,14,TRBJ2-1,TRBV24-1,NA,CATSDVGLDNEQFF,TGTGCCACCAGTGATGTTGGACTCGACAATGAGCAGTTCTTC
NA,15,TRBJ1-4,TRBV20-1,NA,CSASGGGLNNEKLFF,TGCAGTGCTAGTGGCGGGGGGCTAAACAATGAAAAACTGTTTTTT
NA,14,TRBJ1-5,TRBV28,NA,CASSRVPGNQPQHF,TGTGCCAGCAGTAGGGTACCTGGCAATCAGCCCCAGCATTTT
NA,11,TRBJ2-7,TRBV5-8,NA,CASSPFNEQYF,TGTGCCAGCAGCCCTTTTAACGAGCAGTACTTC
TRBD2,14,TRBJ2-7,TRBV28,NA,CASSLSGLAWEQYF,TGTGCCAGCAGTTTAAGTGGACTAGCGTGGGAGCAGTACTTC
NA,14,TRBJ2-7,TRBV15,NA,CATSRDRLVYEQYF,TGTGCCACCAGCAGAGATCGTTTAGTCTACGAGCAGTACTTC
NA,13,TRBJ1-1,TRBV28,NA,CAWKGPANTEAFF,TGTGCCTGGAAAGGCCCAGCGAACACTGAAGCTTTCTTT
TRBD1,11,TRBJ2-2,TRBV10-3,NA,CAIRGQGELFF,TGTGCCATCAGGGGACAGGGCGAGCTGTTTTTT
NA,16,TRBJ1-1,TRBV4-1,NA,CASSQDSGEGNTEAFF,TGCGCCAGCAGCCAAGACTCCGGGGAGGGGAACACTGAAGCTTTCTTT
NA,14,TRBJ2-5,TRBV5-1,NA,CASSLGDNQETQYF,TGCGCCAGCAGCTTAGGGGACAACCAAGAGACCCAGTACTTC
TRBD1,14,TRBJ1-1,TRBV28,NA,CASRTRQGGTEAFF,TGTGCCAGCAGAACCCGACAGGGGGGCACTGAAGCTTTCTTT